This TCR beta chain was recorded in a study of identical twins (dated by TCRdb to 2015 to 2016). Looking at the study overall: The study deep-sequenced TCR alpha and beta repertoires from monozygotic twins, unrelated adults of various ages and cord blood to test whether fetal clonotypes persist. To rule out contamination, replicate twin experiments were performed at different times with different library preparation protocols.

The library came from 5' RACE. This sample was sequenced with an Illumina HiSeq 2000. Template switching added a universal primer binding site, and the final cDNA carried a unique molecular identifier that allowed TCR cDNA molecules to be counted accurately. Specific primers in the conserved constant-segment region were used to synthesize first-strand cDNA for the TCR alpha and beta chains. Each cDNA library was double barcoded, with a SMART-Mk sample barcode plus Illumina barcodes, to control for contamination. TruSeq adapter sequences, together with Illumina sample barcodes, were added in two successive PCR steps. TCR alpha and beta cDNA libraries were sequenced on the Illumina HiSeq platform with custom primers. As for the authors' bioinformatics: Unique molecular identifiers were extracted from raw reads with MiGEC, and CDR3 positions were determined with MiXCR. Recombination models were inferred per individual with the repgenHMM and IGoR tools using an EM algorithm. The tcR package in R was used for shared clonotype analysis, with sharing normalized by the product of cloneset sizes. Out-of-frame nonproductive sequences were analyzed to study raw recombination free of thymic and clonal selection effects. TCRdb reworked the public reads: Q25 trimming with fastp, MiXCR clone assembly, productive beta chains retained. Merged by CDR3 protein, the rows form single entries marked with the most common genes and DNA. The V and J calls were not made by the authors but by TCRdb's processing. This sample comprises 350,000 to 400,000 distinct CDR3 sequences, 9% to 10% of them detected only once. The ten largest clones represent more than 8% of the sample.

Of note for this clonotype: Its antigen target is currently unknown. Per-base quality was not reported, and no clone a single base away is much larger than it.

The paper's findings and limits, for the study overall: Excess twin sharing in beta out-of-frame sequences was weaker because fewer shared sequences lowered the signal-to-noise ratio. Zero-insertion analyses could be partly confounded by invariant T cells such as MAIT and iNKT, though diverse VJ usage argued against such confounding for most clonotypes. Compared with coincidental sharing between unrelated individuals, out-of-frame TCR alpha sequences shared between twins had an excess of sequences with low generation probability. Abundant cord blood beta clonotypes carried fewer insertions; young adult naive repertoires showed a weaker similar trend, while memory repertoires showed none. Conclusions relied on cross-sectional statistical analysis, since the same donors could not be followed over many years. In monozygotic twins, out-of-frame TCR alpha sharing was systematically underestimated by recombination models, although the models agreed with sharing between unrelated individuals.

Every donor in the study was a healthy Caucasian. The study also sequenced three unrelated non-twin adults: a male aged 18 to 30, a male aged 50 to 59 and a female aged 50 to 59. Miltenyi CD45RO+ enrichment and human naive T-cell isolation kits were used to isolate memory (CD45RO+) and naive T cells from PBMC. The CDR3 has 12 amino acids, counting the end cysteine and phenylalanine. Solely the CDR3 DNA is kept, with 36 bases framed from the first base. Cut back by 8 bases and 3 bases, the V and J ends lie 10 bases apart. The rearranged segments are TRBV12-3 or TRBV12-4 and TRBJ2-5; the D gene lacks a confident call. This receptor was identified in a woman between 45 and 65 years old in good health. Sequences were obtained from naive T cells sorted from blood. The sample's cell subset or site label, in plain terms: cells isolated with a human naive T-cell isolation kit. The bases are TGTGCCAGCGGACCGACCGAAGAGACCCAGTACTTC. It is translated as CASGPTEETQYF.